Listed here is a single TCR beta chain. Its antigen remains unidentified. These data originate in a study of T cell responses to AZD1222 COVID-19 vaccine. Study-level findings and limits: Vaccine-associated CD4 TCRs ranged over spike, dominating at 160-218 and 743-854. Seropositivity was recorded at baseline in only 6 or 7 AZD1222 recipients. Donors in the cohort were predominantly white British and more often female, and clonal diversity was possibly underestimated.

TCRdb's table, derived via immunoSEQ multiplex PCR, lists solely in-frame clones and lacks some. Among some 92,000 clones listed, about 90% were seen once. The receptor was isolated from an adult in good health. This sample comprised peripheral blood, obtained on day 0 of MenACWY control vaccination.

The CDR3 sequence: CASSLVEEQYF. In DNA form, the CDR3 reads TGTGCCAGCAGCTTAGTAGAGGAGCAGTACTTC. The genes are TRBV7-9 and TRBJ2-7; D gene uncertain. The germline gives CDR1 SEHNR, CDR2 FQNEAQ (reference sequence). CDR3 length: 11 amino acids. V was pared by 1 base and J by 7 bases, with 5 bases between.